Below, 8 T cell receptor beta chains from the same sample are listed, as sequenced in a study of blood T cells in healthy people across ages. PCR was performed a second time for roughly 6 to 12 cycles using a sample-barcoded 5' primer and a J-beta primer mix. From the 5' RACE reads, TCRdb called clonotypes with MiXCR, one entry per CDR3 protein. The data show 790,000 or so distinct CDR3 sequences, about 61% seen once. Sequencing used blood. These receptors were obtained from a man aged 35 to 55 in good health.

The V gene is TRBV20-1, the J gene TRBJ1-1, with D hard to call. CDR3 size: 12 residues. CDR1 is DFQATT, CDR2 SNEGSKA, per germline (reference sequence). Trimming removed 0 bases at V and 5 bases at J, with 7 bases between. CDR3 DNA: TGCAGTGCTAGAGAACGAGGGACTGAAGCTTTCTTT. Protein: CSARERGTEAFF.

This chain uses TRBV6-2 or TRBV6-3 with TRBJ2-7, with D perhaps being TRBD1 or TRBD2 (5 bases each). Between the trimmed V and J ends, which lost 0 bases and 0 bases, there was a span of 12 bases. CDR3 length equals 16 residues. CDR1 is MNHEY and CDR2 is SVGEGT in the germline V gene. The CDR3 DNA reads as TGTGCCAGCAGTTACTCCCTAGGGGACCTCTCCTACGAGCAGTACTTC. Its translation: CASSYSLGDLSYEQYF.

V gene TRBV27 combines with J gene TRBJ2-4; D might be TRBD2 (5 bases). Germline lookup yields CDR1 MNHEY and CDR2 SMNVEV (reference sequence). This CDR3 has 14 amino acids. The germline V and J ends were trimmed by 5 bases and 13 bases, with 21 bases remaining between them. In nucleotides, the CDR3 is TGTGCCAGCAGTGTCCCTATGGAGGCAGAAACCCAGTACTTC. Amino acids: CASSVPMEAETQYF.

This clonotype has only a few counts. The chain has TRBV20-1 and TRBJ2-3; D may be TRBD2 (6 bases). Per the germline V gene, CDR1 is DFQATT and CDR2 is SNEGSKA (reference sequence). V lost 6 bases, J lost 4 bases, and 17 bases lay in between. The CDR3 covers 14 residues. The CDR3 nucleotides are TGCAGTGCCGCCGGCGGGGCCAGTGCAGATACGCAGTATTTT. Translating it yields CSAAGGASADTQYF.

This rearrangement joins TRBV9 to TRBJ2-1, with D possibly being TRBD1 (5 bases). The CDR3 is 12 amino acids. Per germline, CDR1 SGDLS and CDR2 YYNGEE. The V and J ends lost 7 bases and 7 bases respectively, with 12 bases between them. The CDR3 loop is CASGLGRNEQFF. In DNA, the CDR3 is TGTGCCAGCGGCTTGGGGCGGAATGAGCAGTTCTTC.

This clonotype was seen only a few times. The J gene is TRBJ2-7, the V gene TRBV25-1; perhaps TRBD1 as D (6 bases). V dropped 3 bases and J dropped 0 bases, with 12 bases sitting between them. Germline V gene lookup returns CDR1 MGHDK and CDR2 SYGVNS. This CDR3 region has 15 residues. The CDR3 is CASSDPGALSYEQYF. The CDR3 DNA follows: TGTGCCAGCAGTGACCCAGGGGCCCTCTCCTACGAGCAGTACTTC.

J is TRBJ1-6 and V is TRBV6-1, with 7 nucleotides matching TRBD1. The germline CDR1 and CDR2 sequences are MNHNS and SASEGT. CDR3 length: 14 residues. V shed 11 bases, J shed 6 bases, and the junction held 10 bases outside the gene matches. The CDR3 reads CACGTVPSNSPLHF. In DNA, the CDR3 is TGTGCCTGCGGGACAGTCCCCAGTAATTCACCCCTCCACTTT.

The chain uses TRBV20-1 and TRBJ2-7; unclear D gene. The germline CDR1 and CDR2 sequences are DFQATT and SNEGSKA (reference sequence). This CDR3 comprises 14 residues. V lost 3 bases, J lost 2 bases, and 14 bases lay in between. This chain's CDR3 is CSASRMVGPYEQYF. The CDR3 bases are TGCAGTGCTAGCCGAATGGTGGGTCCCTACGAGCAGTACTTC.